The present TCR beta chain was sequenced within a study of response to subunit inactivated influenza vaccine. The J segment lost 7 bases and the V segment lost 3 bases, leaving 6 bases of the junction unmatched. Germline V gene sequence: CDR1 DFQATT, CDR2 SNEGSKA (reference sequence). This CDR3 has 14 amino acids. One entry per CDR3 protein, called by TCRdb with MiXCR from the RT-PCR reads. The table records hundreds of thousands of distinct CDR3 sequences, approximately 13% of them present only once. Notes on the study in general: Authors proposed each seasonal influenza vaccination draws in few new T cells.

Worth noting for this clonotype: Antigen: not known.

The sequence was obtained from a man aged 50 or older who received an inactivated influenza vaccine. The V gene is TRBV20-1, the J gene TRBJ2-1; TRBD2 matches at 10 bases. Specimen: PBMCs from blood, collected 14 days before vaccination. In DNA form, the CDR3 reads TGCAGTGCTAGGTGGGGACTAGCGCGGAATGAGCAGTTCTTC. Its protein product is CSARWGLARNEQFF.